These 8 T cell receptor beta chains originate from one sample sequenced in a study of tumor and adjacent non-tumor tissue in lung cancer. This sample's RNA came from whole unsorted tissue. A modified ARM-PCR protocol with three rounds of nested PCR amplified TCRbeta. TCRdb re-derived calls from the multiplex PCR reads in MiXCR, one entry per CDR3 protein. This table holds fewer than 150,000 distinct CDR3 sequences, approximately 70% found once. The source material was lung tumor tissue. The receptors derive from a man aged 60 to 75 with small cell lung cancer.

This clonotype has only one observation. The conserved phenylalanine or tryptophan normally closing the CDR3 is absent here, so this likely arose from a read error. The limits of the CDR3 on the DNA are not certain, so only TCRdb's listed CDR3 is given. The V gene is TRBV12-3 or TRBV12-4, the J gene TRBJ1-2; the table gives TRBD1 as D, unverified against the DNA. The CDR3 spans 13 residues, counting both ends. CDR3 sequence: CASRRDLWGGYAL.

The V and J genes are TRBV5-1 and TRBJ2-1, with TRBD1 matching 7 bases. After removal of 4 bases from V and 13 bases from J, the junction contained 14 bases not matched to a gene. CDR1 and CDR2 (germline): SGHRS, YFSETQ. The CDR3 runs 14 residues. The CDR3, as DNA: TGCGCCAGCAGCCTAACCACAGGGGACGCTCCCCAGTTCTTC. This translates into CASSLTTGDAPQFF.

Details on this clonotype: A read error may account for a junction end that differs from germline. The chain recombines TRBV6-1 with TRBJ2-7; a possible D gene is TRBD2 (6 bases). CDR1 MNHNS and CDR2 SASEGT come from the germline V gene. CDR3 length: 14 residues. CDR3 sequence reads: CTSSERGGSDKQYF. The CDR3, as DNA: TGTACCAGCAGTGAACGGGGAGGTAGCGACAAGCAGTACTTC.

The rearrangement uses TRBV5-4 and TRBJ2-2; no firm D call. The CDR3 length is 16 residues. V shed 4 bases and J shed 1 base, with 14 bases lying between them. CDR1 and CDR2 from the germline V gene are SGHNT and YYREEE (reference sequence). The CDR3 protein is CASSRVSGKNTGELFF. CDR3 DNA sequence: TGTGCCAGCAGCAGGGTCTCCGGAAAGAACACCGGGGAGCTGTTTTTT.

In this sample, this clonotype turned up once. This chain links TRBV7-3 with TRBJ2-3; D possibly uses TRBD1 or TRBD2 (5 bases each). Trimming took off 2 bases at V and 4 bases at J, with 13 bases between the two ends. Germline CDR1 is SGHTA and CDR2 is FQGTGA. This CDR3 has 15 residues. CDR3 in amino acids: CASSLQGVEADTQYF. The CDR3, as DNA: TGTGCCAGCAGCTTACAGGGAGTAGAAGCAGATACGCAGTATTTT.

A remark on this clonotype: With a much larger clone just one base away, this may be a read error. The CDR3 region has the DNA TGCAGTGCTAGACCTAGCCGGACAGAGACCCAGTACTTC. Amino acid sequence: CSARPSRTETQYF. The rearrangement joins TRBV20-1 to TRBJ2-5; D possibly corresponds to TRBD2 (5 bases). CDR3 length: 13 amino acids. V lost 2 bases and J lost 4, with 11 bases in between. Germline CDR1 and CDR2: DFQATT and SNEGSKA (reference sequence).

This clonotype was recorded once. A read error may produce the germline difference seen at one junction end. This rearrangement joins TRBV6-5 to TRBJ1-2; D is possibly TRBD1 (5 bases). This CDR3 spans 15 amino acids. The V gene's germline CDR1 is MNHEY and CDR2 SVGAGI. The CDR3 sequence is CASIYLRGNNYGYTF. The CDR3 bases are TGTGCCAGCATTTACTTGAGGGGAAATAACTATGGCTACACCTTC.

The chain links TRBV30 to TRBJ2-3; D is unclear. Germline V gives CDR1 GTSNPN, CDR2 SVGIG (reference sequence). With 2 bases removed from V and 3 bases from J, the gap between germline ends came to 12 bases. The CDR3 loop spans 14 amino acids. CDR3 sequence reads: CAWSITRETDTQYF. CDR3 nucleotides: TGTGCCTGGAGTATCACCCGAGAGACAGATACGCAGTATTTT.